This entry lists 21 T cell receptor beta chains sequenced from one sample in a study of blood T cell repertoires in COVID-19. Measured with immunoSEQ multiplex PCR; TCRdb has only the in-frame clones, and not every one. The sample lists 300,000 to 450,000 clones, around 90% occurring once. Sequencing used PBMCs or T cells enriched from blood (not recorded which). These receptors were obtained from a woman between 18 and 29 years old who had recovered from COVID-19.

The CDR3, as DNA: TGTGCCAGCAGTTCGGGACAGATTAACTATGGCTACACCTTC. This codes for CASSSGQINYGYTF. The rearrangement links TRBV6-6 to TRBJ1-2; TRBD1 agrees at 7 bases. The CDR3 is 14 amino acids. The ends lost 4 bases at V and 1 base at J; junction bases unmatched: 3. The germline CDR1 and CDR2 sequences are MNHNY and SVGAGI (reference sequence).

V and J are TRBV28 and TRBJ2-7; 8 nucleotides match TRBD1. V lost 7 bases and J lost 4; bases outside the gene matches: 9. This CDR3 spans 14 amino acids. Per the germline V gene, CDR1 is MDHEN and CDR2 is SYDVKM. The CDR3 is CASTGGQGMYEQYF. The CDR3 region has the DNA TGTGCCAGCACCGGAGGACAGGGTATGTACGAGCAGTACTTC. The full variable domain, its missing parts supplied by reference TRBV28 and TRBJ2-7, is DVKVTQSSRYLVKRTGEKVFLECVQDMDHENMFWYRQDPGLGLRLIYFSYDVKMKEKGDIPEGYSVSREKKERFSLILESASTNQTSMYLCASTGGQGMYEQYFGPGTRLTVT.

The chain uses TRBV23-1 and TRBJ1-3; no definite D call. TRBV23-1 carries the ORF label, with uncertain function. There are 17 residues in the CDR3. Trimming took 2 bases from V and 2 from J, leaving 16 bases between them. The CDR3 protein is CASSQEEGPDAGNTIYF. The CDR3 region has the DNA TGCGCCAGCAGTCAAGAGGAGGGCCCGGACGCTGGAAACACCATATATTTT.

The rearrangement links TRBV30 to TRBJ1-2, with D tentatively TRBD1 (6 bases). The V gene's germline CDR1 is GTSNPN and CDR2 SVGIG (reference sequence). There are 15 residues in the CDR3. Trimming shortened V by 7 bases and J by 1 base, and 19 bases separated the two germline ends. CDR3 sequence (DNA): TGTGCCTTAAATCCGGGACACGAAATTAACTATGGCTACACCTTC. Translating it yields CALNPGHEINYGYTF.

The chain employs TRBV5-1 and TRBJ2-7, with 7 bases identical to TRBD1. Looked up from germline, CDR1 is SGHRS and CDR2 is YFSETQ. Germline trimming cut 5 bases from V and 4 bases from J; bases unmatched to any gene: 6. This CDR3 is 13 amino acids long. The CDR3 reads CASSWTGQYEQYF. The DNA of the CDR3 is TGCGCCAGCAGTTGGACAGGTCAATACGAGCAGTACTTC.

The V gene is TRBV5-1, the J gene TRBJ2-1, with 7 bases aligning to TRBD1. Germline trimming cut 0 bases from V and 8 bases from J; bases unmatched to any gene: 14. Germline V gives CDR1 SGHRS, CDR2 YFSETQ. The CDR3 is made up of 17 amino acids. The CDR3 sequence is CASSLAVGRGFIYEQFF. For the CDR3, the DNA is TGCGCCAGCAGCTTGGCCGTCGGCAGGGGGTTCATCTATGAGCAGTTCTTC. Looking up the rest from reference TRBV5-1 and TRBJ2-1 gives the full variable domain: KAGVTQTPRYLIKTRGQQVTLSCSPISGHRSVSWYQQTPGQGLQFLFEYFSETQRNKGNFPGRFSGRQFSNSRSEMNVSTLELGDSALYLCASSLAVGRGFIYEQFFGPGTRLTVL.

V gene TRBV7-9 combines with J gene TRBJ2-2; D unclear. CDR3 length: 17 amino acids. Germline lookup yields CDR1 SEHNR and CDR2 FQNEAQ (reference sequence). Trimming took off 4 bases at V and 1 base at J, with 16 bases between the two ends. The DNA of the CDR3 is TGTGCCAGCAGCTACTTACAGTATCCCGGGAACACCGGGGAGCTGTTTTTT. This sequence encodes CASSYLQYPGNTGELFF.

V gene TRBV21-1 combines with J gene TRBJ2-7; TRBD1 reflects the table's D call only, with no check against the DNA. TRBV21-1 is a recognized pseudogene. This CDR3 region has 17 residues. Here the CDR3 reads CASSKGGGGPSSYEQYF. DNA of the CDR3: TGTGCCAGCAGCAAAGGCGGAGGGGGCCCTTCCTCCTACGAGCAGTACTTC.

The sample holds one count of this clone. V gene TRBV20-1 combines with J gene TRBJ1-5; no firm D call. V was trimmed by 3 bases and J by 2 bases, leaving 17 bases between them. Germline CDR1 DFQATT, CDR2 SNEGSKA (reference sequence). The CDR3 runs 16 residues. This CDR3 reads CSASEERKAGNQPQHF. DNA of the CDR3: TGCAGTGCTAGTGAGGAAAGGAAAGCGGGCAATCAGCCCCAGCATTTT.

Worth noting for this clone: This sample also contains other DNA sequences that code for the same CDR3. This chain joins TRBV29-1 and TRBJ1-1; D possibly corresponds to TRBD1 (5 bases). Germline CDR1 and CDR2: SQVTM and ANQGSEA. CDR3 length equals 12 residues. V lost 6 bases to trimming and J lost 4 bases, with 12 bases between them. The CDR3 is CSVRPGGTEAFF. The CDR3 nucleotides are TGCAGCGTCCGACCGGGGGGCACTGAAGCTTTCTTT.

The rearrangement joins TRBV7-3 to TRBJ2-1; 10 bases are shared with TRBD2. Germline lookup yields CDR1 SGHTA and CDR2 FQGTGA. The CDR3 loop spans 17 amino acids. Trimming removed 5 bases from V and 3 bases from J; junction bases left unmatched: 10. The CDR3 is CASSITASGGIYNEQFF. The CDR3 region has the DNA TGTGCCAGCAGCATTACAGCTAGCGGGGGAATCTACAATGAGCAGTTCTTC.

The genes are TRBV6-5 and TRBJ2-7; 11 positions agree with TRBD2. J gave up 3 bases and V 11 bases, and 9 bases lay outside the gene matches. CDR1 and CDR2 from the germline V gene are MNHEY and SVGAGI. The CDR3 has 14 amino acids. DNA for the CDR3: TGTGCCTGCGAGCGACTAGCGGGACTCTACGAGCAGTACTTC. Translating it yields CACERLAGLYEQYF.

The gene calls are TRBV5-3 and TRBJ1-2; D is unclear. TRBV5-3 is designated an ORF whose function remains uncertain. Trimming left V 1 base short and J 2 bases short, with 18 bases between. This CDR3 region has 17 residues. CDR3 protein: CARSLPPTELQNYGYTF. The CDR3 DNA reads as TGTGCCAGAAGCTTGCCTCCCACCGAACTTCAAAACTATGGCTACACCTTC.

This clone has more than one count but fewer than ten. V and J are TRBV9 and TRBJ1-1; 7 bases agree with TRBD1. The CDR3 is 18 amino acids. After removal of 0 bases from V and 0 bases from J, the junction contained 11 bases not matched to a gene. CDR1 and CDR2 (germline): SGDLS, YYNGEE. CDR3 sequence reads: CASSVVPPTGDMNTEAFF. For the CDR3, the DNA is TGTGCCAGCAGCGTAGTCCCCCCCACAGGGGACATGAACACTGAAGCTTTCTTT. The whole variable domain, filled in from reference TRBV9 and TRBJ1-1, reads DSGVTQTPKHLITATGQRVTLRCSPRSGDLSVYWYQQSLDQGLQFLIQYYNGEERAKGNILERFSAQQFPDLHSELNLSSLELGDSALYFCASSVVPPTGDMNTEAFFGQGTRLTVV.

This chain uses TRBV7-9 with TRBJ1-5; no clear D. Trimming pared 5 bases from V and 6 bases from J, leaving 8 bases between. The CDR3 spans 12 residues. The germline gives CDR1 SEHNR, CDR2 FQNEAQ (reference sequence). The CDR3 spells CASSLEAQPQHF. The CDR3 bases are TGTGCCAGCAGCCTGGAGGCTCAGCCCCAGCATTTT.

V usage is TRBV6-5 and J usage is TRBJ1-5; 7 bases line up with TRBD1. The germline gives CDR1 MNHEY, CDR2 SVGAGI. With 2 bases clipped from V and 5 bases from J, the junction kept 3 bases outside the gene matches. CDR3 length equals 14 residues. CDR3 nucleotide sequence: TGTGCCAGCAGTTACGGGACAGCCGATCAGCCCCAGCATTTT. As protein: CASSYGTADQPQHF.

This clone was recorded a few times. The rearrangement links TRBV10-1 to TRBJ2-7, with TRBD1 matching 8 bases. Germline CDR1 WNHNN, CDR2 SYGVQD (reference sequence). The CDR3 spans 14 residues. The J segment lost 2 bases and the V segment lost 6 bases, leaving 6 bases of the junction unmatched. The CDR3 reads CASRPGQGAYEQYF. CDR3 sequence (DNA): TGCGCCAGCAGGCCAGGACAGGGTGCCTACGAGCAGTACTTC.

V gene TRBV4-2 combines with J gene TRBJ2-2; D gene uncertain. CDR1 is LGHNA, CDR2 YNFKEQ, per germline. V dropped 0 bases and J dropped 5 bases, with 7 bases sitting between them. CDR3 length equals 14 residues. The CDR3 reads CASSQEETTGELFF. CDR3 nucleotides: TGTGCCAGCAGCCAAGAAGAGACTACCGGGGAGCTGTTTTTT.

V gene TRBV5-1 combines with J gene TRBJ2-2; 14 bases align to TRBD2. Looked up from germline, CDR1 is SGHRS and CDR2 is YFSETQ. The CDR3 spans 16 residues. J gave up 5 bases and V 4 bases, and 4 bases lay outside the gene matches. This CDR3 reads CASSPGTSGGTGELFF. The CDR3, as DNA: TGCGCCAGCAGCCCCGGGACTAGCGGGGGAACCGGGGAGCTGTTTTTT.

The chain recombines TRBV28 with TRBJ1-6, with 9 nucleotides matching TRBD1. This CDR3 is built from 17 residues. CDR1 is MDHEN and CDR2 is SYDVKM in the germline V gene. V lost 3 bases, J lost 0 bases, and 3 bases stayed unmatched. The CDR3 DNA follows: TGTGCCAGCAGTTTCGGGACAGGGAGCTCCTATAATTCACCCCTCCACTTT. Translation: CASSFGTGSSYNSPLHF.

This clone has a handful of counts. The rearrangement uses TRBV7-2 and TRBJ1-2; 9 positions agree with TRBD1. Germline CDR1 SGHTA, CDR2 FQGNSA. CDR3 size: 14 residues. Trimming took 5 bases from V and 5 from J; bases not matched to a gene: 6. CDR3 nucleotides: TGTGCCAGCAGCCAGGGACAGGGATCATATGGCTACACCTTC. Translation: CASSQGQGSYGYTF.